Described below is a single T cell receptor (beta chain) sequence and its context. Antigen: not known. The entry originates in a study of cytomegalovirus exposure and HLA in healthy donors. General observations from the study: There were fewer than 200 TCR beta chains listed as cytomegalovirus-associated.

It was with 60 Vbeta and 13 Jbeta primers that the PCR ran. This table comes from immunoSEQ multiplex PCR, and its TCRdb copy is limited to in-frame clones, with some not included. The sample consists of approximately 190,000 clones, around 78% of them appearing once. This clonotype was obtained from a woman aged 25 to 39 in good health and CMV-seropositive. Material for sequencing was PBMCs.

In nucleotides, the CDR3 is TGTGCCAGCGATGGGAGACAGGGGATTACGACTGGAGAGCAGTACTTC. The encoded protein is CASDGRQGITTGEQYF. V and J are TRBV6-4 and TRBJ2-7; 8 nucleotides match TRBD1. V shed 8 bases and J 7 bases; nucleotides not matched to a gene: 19. Germline V gene data show CDR1 as MRHNA and CDR2 as SNTAGT. The CDR3 runs 16 residues.